These 14 T cell receptor beta chains share one sample of origin, sequenced in a study of blood T cell repertoires in COVID-19. Sequenced by immunoSEQ multiplex PCR; TCRdb stores in-frame clones only, minus some. The data contain some 150,000 clones, about 87% of them singletons. The sequencing sample was made of peripheral blood. These receptors all stem from a woman between 45 and 65 years old with acute or convalescent COVID-19.

This chain links TRBV24-1 with TRBJ2-1; D possibly corresponds to TRBD1 (6 bases). Per germline, CDR1 KGHDR and CDR2 SFDVKD. The V and J ends lost 7 bases and 7 bases respectively, with 10 bases between them. The CDR3 length is 12 residues. CDR3 sequence reads: CATRGQTNEQFF. CDR3 DNA: TGTGCCACCAGAGGACAGACTAATGAGCAGTTCTTC.

This chain joins TRBV6-5 and TRBJ1-2, with TRBD1 matching over 11 bases. The CDR3 runs 15 residues. The junction had 5 bases not matched to a gene; V was cut back by 8 bases and J by 0 bases. Germline loops: CDR1 MNHEY, CDR2 SVGAGI. The DNA for the CDR3 is TGTGCCAGCGCCTCGGGACAGGGGGCTAACTATGGCTACACCTTC. Amino acids: CASASGQGANYGYTF.

V usage is TRBV5-1 and J usage is TRBJ2-7; perhaps TRBD2 as D (6 bases). Trimming shortened V by 5 bases and J by 3 bases, and 18 bases separated the two germline ends. The CDR3 has 15 residues. Germline values: CDR1 SGHRS, CDR2 YFSETQ. The CDR3 here is CASSLDGGTYYEQYF. CDR3 in DNA: TGCGCCAGCAGTCTCGACGGAGGGACCTACTACGAGCAGTACTTC.

This rearrangement joins TRBV21-1 to TRBJ2-3; TRBD1, the table's D call, lacks a check against the DNA. TRBV21-1 represents a pseudogene. CDR3 size: 15 residues. In DNA, the CDR3 is TGTGCCAGCAGCAACAGGGGCGTGATCACAGATACGCAGTATTTT. Translation: CASSNRGVITDTQYF.

The CDR3 protein is CASRRLINEKLFF. In DNA form, the CDR3 reads TGTGCCAGCAGGCGACTGATTAATGAAAAACTGTTTTTT. The chain has TRBV6-5 and TRBJ1-4; the D is unclear. Between the trimmed V and J ends, which lost 6 bases and 4 bases, there was a span of 9 bases. This CDR3 contains 13 residues. Germline V gene sequence: CDR1 MNHEY, CDR2 SVGAGI.

Comment on this clone: Other nucleotide sequences from this sample produce the same CDR3. The chain is built from TRBV18 and TRBJ1-6; 7 nucleotides align to TRBD1. Trimming at V came to 5 bases and at J to 5 bases, leaving 3 bases not matched to a gene. Germline lookup yields CDR1 KGHSH and CDR2 LQKENI. This CDR3 is 14 amino acids long. CDR3 protein: CASSRDRDNSPLHF. In nucleotides, the CDR3 is TGTGCCAGCTCAAGGGACAGAGATAATTCACCCCTCCACTTT.

The chain's CDR3 is CASSQTGLDPSNYGYTF. The DNA for the CDR3 is TGTGCCAGCAGCCAAACGGGACTAGATCCATCTAACTATGGCTACACCTTC. This chain uses TRBV3-1 (or the pseudogene TRBV3-2) with TRBJ1-2, with D possibly being TRBD1 (5 bases). The germline gives CDR1 LGHDT, CDR2 YNNKEL (reference sequence). Trimming cost V 2 bases and J 0 bases, with 16 bases left between them. This CDR3 is 17 amino acids long.

CDR3 DNA: TGTGCCTGGGTACCAAGGACAGGGGGCGCATTTGTGACCCAGTACTTC. This codes for CAWVPRTGGAFVTQYF. This sequence joins TRBV30 and TRBJ2-5, with 11 bases aligning to TRBD1. Germline V gives CDR1 GTSNPN, CDR2 SVGIG (reference sequence). Germline trimming cut 5 bases from V and 7 bases from J; bases unmatched to any gene: 15. The CDR3 extends over 16 amino acids. Complete variable domain (other parts from reference TRBV30 and TRBJ2-5): SQTIHQWPATLVQPVGSPLSLECTVEGTSNPNLYWYRQAAGRGLQLLFYSVGIGQISSEVPQNLSASRPQDRQFILSSKKLLLSDSGFYLCAWVPRTGGAFVTQYFGPGTRLLVL.

In DNA form, the CDR3 reads TGCAGCGTCCCACTCAACCAGGGGGACGAGCAGTACTTC. It is translated as CSVPLNQGDEQYF. The chain has TRBV29-1 and TRBJ2-7, with 7 positions matching TRBD1. V dropped 6 bases and J dropped 5; count of bases not matched to a gene: 10. This CDR3 contains 13 residues. Germline V CDR1 and CDR2: SQVTM, ANQGSEA.

This clone was seen only a few times. The V gene is TRBV19, the J gene TRBJ2-3, with D perhaps TRBD1 (5 bases). Germline V gene data show CDR1 as LNHDA and CDR2 as SQIVND (reference sequence). Trimming took 5 bases from V and 2 from J, leaving 14 bases between them. This CDR3 is built from 15 residues. The CDR3 bases are TGTGCCAGTAGTCCGGGCAGGGCCTACACAGATACGCAGTATTTT. Translation gives CASSPGRAYTDTQYF.

The chain employs TRBV3-1 (or the pseudogene TRBV3-2) and TRBJ1-6, with unresolved D. This CDR3 is 17 amino acids long. Germline V CDR1 and CDR2: LGHDT, YNNKEL (reference sequence). V lost 10 bases and J lost 4, with 23 bases in between. DNA of the CDR3: TGTGCCACCTTGGCGATTTCCCCTAGGCCGTATAATTCACCCCTCCACTTT. This gives the protein CATLAISPRPYNSPLHF.

The J gene is TRBJ2-2, the V gene TRBV21-1; the table names TRBD2, a call not compared with the DNA. TRBV21-1 is marked as a pseudogene. This CDR3 comprises 19 residues. The CDR3 region has the DNA TGTGCCAGCAGCCTCCGACTATTGACGGGAGGGTGCGACACCGGGGAGCTGTTTTTT. It yields the protein CASSLRLLTGGCDTGELFF.

This clone was seen at least ten times. The chain carries TRBV27 and TRBJ2-1; tentative D call: TRBD1 (6 bases). The V end was cut by 2 bases, the J end by 3 bases, with 8 bases between. CDR3 length: 14 residues. In germline, CDR1 is MNHEY, CDR2 SMNVEV (reference sequence). Here the CDR3 reads CASSLMTGYNEQFF. As DNA, the CDR3 is TGTGCCAGCAGTTTAATGACAGGCTACAATGAGCAGTTCTTC.

J is TRBJ1-4 and V is TRBV9; tentatively, D is TRBD1 (5 bases). CDR1 is SGDLS, CDR2 YYNGEE, per germline. This CDR3 contains 14 residues. Trimming left V 4 bases short and J 6 bases short, with 13 bases between. CDR3 nucleotides: TGTGCCAGCAGCTCAGCGGGGACCCATGAAAAACTGTTTTTT. This sequence encodes CASSSAGTHEKLFF.